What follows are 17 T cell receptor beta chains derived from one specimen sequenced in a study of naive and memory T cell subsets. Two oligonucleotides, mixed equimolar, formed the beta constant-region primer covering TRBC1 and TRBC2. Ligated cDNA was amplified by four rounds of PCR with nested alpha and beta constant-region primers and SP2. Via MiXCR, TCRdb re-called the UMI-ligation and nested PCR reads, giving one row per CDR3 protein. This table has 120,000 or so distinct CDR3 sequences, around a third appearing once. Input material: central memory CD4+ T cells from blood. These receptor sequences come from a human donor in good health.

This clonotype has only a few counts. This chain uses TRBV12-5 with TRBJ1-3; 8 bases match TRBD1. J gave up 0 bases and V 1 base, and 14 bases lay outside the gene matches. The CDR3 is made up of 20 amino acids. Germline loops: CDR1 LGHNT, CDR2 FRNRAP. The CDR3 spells CASGLGTGTGKIYSGNTIYF. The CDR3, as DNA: TGTGCTAGTGGTTTGGGAACCGGGACAGGCAAAATATACTCTGGAAACACCATATATTTT.

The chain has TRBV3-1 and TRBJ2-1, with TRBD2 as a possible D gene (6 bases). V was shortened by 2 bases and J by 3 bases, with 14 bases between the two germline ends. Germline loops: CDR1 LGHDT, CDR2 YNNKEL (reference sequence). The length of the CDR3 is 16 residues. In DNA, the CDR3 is TGTGCCAGCAGCCAACAGTTGGGCGGGAACTACAATGAGCAGTTCTTC. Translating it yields CASSQQLGGNYNEQFF.

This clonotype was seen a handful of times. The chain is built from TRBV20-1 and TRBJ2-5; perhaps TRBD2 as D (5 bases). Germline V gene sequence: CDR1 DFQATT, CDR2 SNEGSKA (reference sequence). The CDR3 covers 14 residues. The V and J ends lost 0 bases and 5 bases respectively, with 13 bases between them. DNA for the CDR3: TGCAGTGCTAGAGATTTGAGCGGCGGGGAGACCCAGTACTTC. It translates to CSARDLSGGETQYF.

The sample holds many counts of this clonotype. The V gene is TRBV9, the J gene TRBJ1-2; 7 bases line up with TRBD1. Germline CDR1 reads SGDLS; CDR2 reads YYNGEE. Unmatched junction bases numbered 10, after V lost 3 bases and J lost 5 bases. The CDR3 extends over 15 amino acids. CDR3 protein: CASSAQTGSQYGYTF. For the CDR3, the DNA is TGTGCCAGCAGCGCACAGACAGGGTCGCAGTATGGCTACACCTTC.

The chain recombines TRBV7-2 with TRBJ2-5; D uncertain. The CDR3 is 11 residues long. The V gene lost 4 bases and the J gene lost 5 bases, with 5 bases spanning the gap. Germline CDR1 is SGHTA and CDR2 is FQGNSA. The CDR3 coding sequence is TGTGCCAGCAGCTCAGTCGAGACCCAGTACTTC. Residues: CASSSVETQYF.

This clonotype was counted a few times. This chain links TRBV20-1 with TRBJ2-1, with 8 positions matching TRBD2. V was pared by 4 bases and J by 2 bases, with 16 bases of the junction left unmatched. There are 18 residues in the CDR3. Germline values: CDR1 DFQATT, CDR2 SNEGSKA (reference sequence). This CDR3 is CSATTRLGSGKTYNEQFF. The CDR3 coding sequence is TGCAGTGCTACCACACGTCTGGGTAGCGGGAAGACCTACAATGAGCAGTTCTTC.

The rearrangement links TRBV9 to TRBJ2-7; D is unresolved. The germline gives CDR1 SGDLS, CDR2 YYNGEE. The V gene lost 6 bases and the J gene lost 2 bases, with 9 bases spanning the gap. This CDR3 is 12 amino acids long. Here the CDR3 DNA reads TGTGCCAGCATCGACAAAGCCTACGAGCAGTACTTC. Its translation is CASIDKAYEQYF.

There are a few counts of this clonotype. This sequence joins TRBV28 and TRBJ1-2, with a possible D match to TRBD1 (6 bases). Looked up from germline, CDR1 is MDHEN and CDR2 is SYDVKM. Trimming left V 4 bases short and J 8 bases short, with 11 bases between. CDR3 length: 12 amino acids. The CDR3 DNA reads TGTGCCAGCAGTTCAACAGGGCAAGGCTACACCTTC. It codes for CASSSTGQGYTF.

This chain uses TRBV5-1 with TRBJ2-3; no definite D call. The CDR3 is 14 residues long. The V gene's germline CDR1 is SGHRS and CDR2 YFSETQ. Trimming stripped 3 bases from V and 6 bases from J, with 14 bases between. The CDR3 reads CASSSTAPVDTQYF. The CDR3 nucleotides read TGCGCCAGCAGCTCAACGGCGCCCGTCGATACGCAGTATTTT. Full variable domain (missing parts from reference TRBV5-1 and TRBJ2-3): KAGVTQTPRYLIKTRGQQVTLSCSPISGHRSVSWYQQTPGQGLQFLFEYFSETQRNKGNFPGRFSGRQFSNSRSEMNVSTLELGDSALYLCASSSTAPVDTQYFGPGTRLTVL.

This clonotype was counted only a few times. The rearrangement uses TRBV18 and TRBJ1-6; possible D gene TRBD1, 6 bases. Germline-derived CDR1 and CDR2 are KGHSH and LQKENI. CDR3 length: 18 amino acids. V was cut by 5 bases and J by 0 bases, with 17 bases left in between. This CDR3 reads CASSTGTSGSSYNSPLHF. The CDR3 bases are TGTGCCAGCTCAACCGGGACATCCGGTAGCTCCTATAATTCACCCCTCCACTTT.

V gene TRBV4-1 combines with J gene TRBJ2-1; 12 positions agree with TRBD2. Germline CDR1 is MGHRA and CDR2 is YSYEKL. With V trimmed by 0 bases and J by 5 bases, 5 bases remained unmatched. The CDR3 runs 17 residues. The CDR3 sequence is CASSQEKTSGSNNEQFF. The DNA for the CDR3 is TGCGCCAGCAGCCAAGAGAAGACTAGCGGGAGTAACAATGAGCAGTTCTTC.

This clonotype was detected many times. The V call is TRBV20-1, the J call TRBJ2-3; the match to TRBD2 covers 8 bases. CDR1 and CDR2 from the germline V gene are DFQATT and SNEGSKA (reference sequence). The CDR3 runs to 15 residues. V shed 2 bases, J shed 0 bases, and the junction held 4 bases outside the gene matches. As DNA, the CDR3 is TGCAGTGCTAGAAGACTAGCGTCTAGCACAGATACGCAGTATTTT. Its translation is CSARRLASSTDTQYF.

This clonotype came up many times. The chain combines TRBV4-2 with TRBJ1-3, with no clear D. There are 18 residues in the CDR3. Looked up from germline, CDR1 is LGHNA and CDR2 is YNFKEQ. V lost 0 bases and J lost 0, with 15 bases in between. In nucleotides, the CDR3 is TGTGCCAGCAGCCAAGATTTGCGCCAGGATCTCTCTGGAAACACCATATATTTT. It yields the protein CASSQDLRQDLSGNTIYF.

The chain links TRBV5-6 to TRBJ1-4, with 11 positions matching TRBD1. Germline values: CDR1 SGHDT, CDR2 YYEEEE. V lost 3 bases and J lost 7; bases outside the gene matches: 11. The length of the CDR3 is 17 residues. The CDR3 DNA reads TGTGCCAGCAGCTCGATTATGGACAGGGGGCTTAGTGAAAAACTGTTTTTT. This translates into CASSSIMDRGLSEKLFF.

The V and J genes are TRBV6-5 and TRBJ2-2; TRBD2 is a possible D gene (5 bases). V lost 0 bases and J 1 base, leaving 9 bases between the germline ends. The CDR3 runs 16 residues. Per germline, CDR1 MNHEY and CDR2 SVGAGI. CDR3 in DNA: TGTGCCAGCAGTTACTCGGGAGTAGGGAACACCGGGGAGCTGTTTTTT. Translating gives CASSYSGVGNTGELFF.

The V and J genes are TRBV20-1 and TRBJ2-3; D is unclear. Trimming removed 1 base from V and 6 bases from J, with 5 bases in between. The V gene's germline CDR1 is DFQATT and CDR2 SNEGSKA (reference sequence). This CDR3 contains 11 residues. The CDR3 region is CSARVMDTQYF. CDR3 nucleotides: TGCAGTGCTAGAGTAATGGATACGCAGTATTTT.

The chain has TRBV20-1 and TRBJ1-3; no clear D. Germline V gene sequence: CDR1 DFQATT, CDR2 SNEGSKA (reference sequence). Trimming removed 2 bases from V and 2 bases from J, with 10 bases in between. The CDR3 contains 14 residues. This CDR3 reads CSARISSAGNTIYF. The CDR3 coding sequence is TGCAGTGCTAGAATATCGTCCGCTGGAAACACCATATATTTT.